These T cell receptor beta chains were read from a single sample in a study of vaccination and CD4 T cells after COVID-19. TCRdb re-derived calls from the PCR reads in MiXCR, one entry per CDR3 protein. The data show about 15,000 distinct CDR3 sequences, 48% seen once. Antigens of these TCRs are unknown. Source: CD4+ T cells from blood, cultured in vitro, taken before SARS-CoV-2 vaccination. The receptors originated from a human donor who had recovered from COVID-19. Each CDR3 is given with its conserved first and last residue. The D gene is left open where the match is weak. Clone size is given for some rows only: seen once, a few or many times, or a class if the clone is expanded.

length	J	V	size	D	CDR3	DNA
13	TRBJ2-1	TRBV24-1	NA	NA	CATSVGARNEQFF	TGTGCCACCAGTGTAGGAGCAAGGAATGAGCAGTTCTTC
15	TRBJ2-1	TRBV7-6	NA	NA	CASSPIPSSINEQFF	TGTGCCAGCAGCCCCATCCCGAGCTCTATTAATGAGCAGTTCTTC
18	TRBJ1-3	TRBV15	NA	NA	CATSREGRGLLSGNTIYF	TGTGCCACCAGCAGAGAGGGTCGGGGCCTCCTCTCTGGAAACACCATATATTTT
13	TRBJ1-5	TRBV19	few	TRBD1	CASTSDRTQPQHF	TGTGCCAGTACCTCGGACAGGACCCAGCCCCAGCATTTT
14	TRBJ2-1	TRBV6-2/TRBV6-3	NA	TRBD1	CASSYQGTALTPIF	TGTGCCAGCAGTTATCAGGGGACAGCCCTTACCCCGATCTTC
15	TRBJ2-7	TRBV7-2	few	TRBD2	CASSPTGTRFAEQYF	TGTGCCAGCAGCCCAACCGGGACTAGATTTGCAGAGCAGTACTTC
16	TRBJ1-2	TRBV7-2	NA	NA	CASSLEDRGRVDGYTF	TGTGCCAGCAGCTTAGAAGACCGGGGCAGAGTTGATGGCTACACCTTC
14	TRBJ1-1	TRBV18	NA	TRBD1	CASSPRTGGTEAFF	TGTGCCAGCTCCCCGCGGACAGGGGGCACTGAAGCTTTCTTT
13	TRBJ2-7	TRBV7-9	NA	NA	CASSPGTLGEQYF	TGTGCCAGCAGCCCAGGGACACTTGGAGAGCAGTACTTC
15	TRBJ2-7	TRBV28	once	NA	CASSPSFLLTYEQYF	TGTGCCAGCTCTCCCAGTTTCCTCTTAACCTACGAGCAGTACTTC
13	TRBJ1-6	TRBV6-1	NA	NA	CASSEHQNSPLHF	TGTGCCAGCAGTGAACACCAAAATTCACCCCTCCACTTT